Sequencing of this T cell receptor beta chain was carried out in a study of T cell clonotyping in hematopoietic cell transplantation listed by TCRdb under 2021. For the study in its entirety: Pretransplant recipient samples were obtained after cytoreduction. A total of under 150 blood samples were collected in the study from a few dozen consecutive transplant recipients and their related donors. Recruitment of patients was conducted between late 2015 and January 2017, and follow-up was continued until late 2020 or death. General conclusions and limits of the study: Overlap with donor repertoires was found for only a small fraction of recipient repertoires, with over 95% found to appear de novo at the given depth. Donor and pretransplant recipient Inverse Simpson Index values predicted broader posttransplant TCR repertoire diversity. The sample size was limited and the cells went unsorted, which meant the CD4 and CD8 repertoire contributions could not be told apart. After transplant, TCR diversity in recipients dropped, and pathologically expanded clonotypes climbed progressively between day 30 and day 180.

The immunoSEQ assay, a bias-controlled multiplex PCR with V- and J-specific primers, was used to amplify TCR beta CDR3 regions from genomic DNA. A proprietary barcode and Illumina adapter sequences were added to the CDR3 amplicons in a second PCR step. CDR3 libraries were sequenced on an Illumina MiSeq instrument. In the original analysis: immunoSEQ Analyzer 3.0 was used for export and quality control, with R Bioconductor and Immunarch used for downstream analyses. Repertoire metrics were calculated using only productive rearrangements within the normalized downsampled data set. Pathologically expanded clonotypes were defined as those larger than 5 templates in the normalized cohort. Repertoire diversity was measured with the Inverse Simpson Index. The non-normalized data set was used for CMV-specificity analyses so that all clonotypes could be captured. The table was pulled from immuneACCESS by TCRdb, which kept in-frame rearrangements only. Such tables lose some clones; where checked, under half of the loss comes from unresolved V genes, and the rest has no known cause. The D gene and trimming were derived from the DNA, and the V and J assignments and clone size from that table. The sample table holds around 28,000 clones, of which 82% were seen once. The ten biggest clones cover over 1.5% of the sample.

Comment on this clone: What antigen it recognizes has not been identified. The record has no base qualities; no much larger clone is one base away.

The time point tag for this specimen amounts to: recipient sample about 28 days before transplant, after cytoreduction. Recipient blood was collected about 28 days before transplant and at days 30, 100 and 180 after transplant. Nuclei Lysis Solution was used to extract genomic DNA from fresh or cryopreserved unfractionated peripheral blood mononuclear cells. The V and J ends are trimmed by 2 bases and 0 bases, leaving 10 bases between them. Per the germline V gene, SGHVS is the CDR1 and FQNEAQ is the CDR2. Taken from cysteine to phenylalanine, the CDR3 has 15 residues. The DNA shown is the 45-base CDR3, in frame from base 1.

This specimen was peripheral blood mononuclear cells, taken before stem cell transplant. This receptor chain uses TRBV7-8 and TRBJ1-1; the D segment cannot be called with confidence. The TCR sequence derives from a man aged 35-49 years with acute myeloid leukemia. Some clones in this sample may be carry-over from other donors' samples. CDR3 region: CASSLRPRMNTEAFF. The sequence in DNA is TGTGCCAGCAGCTTACGTCCACGGATGAACACTGAAGCTTTCTTT.